These 8 T cell receptor beta chains came from one sample sequenced in a study of blood T cell repertoires in COVID-19. Assay used: immunoSEQ multiplex PCR; TCRdb lists only in-frame clones, some missing. The profile shows approximately 330,000 clones, about nine tenths of them singletons. Source material: peripheral blood. These TCRs come from a man aged 25 to 40 with COVID-19, enrolled during active disease.

The chain is built from TRBV5-5 and TRBJ2-3; no reliable D call. V dropped 0 bases and J dropped 3 bases, with 8 bases sitting between them. This CDR3 is 14 amino acids long. CDR1 is SGHKS and CDR2 is YYEKEE in the germline V gene (reference sequence). In nucleotides, the CDR3 is TGTGCCAGCAGCTTGGGTCCCCAGACAGATACGCAGTATTTT. The encoded protein is CASSLGPQTDTQYF.

The rearrangement uses TRBV30 and TRBJ1-2; D uncertain. Germline V gene data show CDR1 as GTSNPN and CDR2 as SVGIG (reference sequence). The ends were cut back, 3 bases at V and 6 bases at J, with 11 bases in the middle. The CDR3 sequence is 12 residues long. The CDR3 region is CAWSTDSHGYTF. DNA of the CDR3: TGTGCCTGGAGCACCGACTCCCATGGCTACACCTTC.

V is TRBV9 and J is TRBJ2-7, with 11 bases lining up with TRBD2. This CDR3 has 15 residues. CDR1 is SGDLS and CDR2 is YYNGEE in the germline V gene. Unmatched junction bases numbered 8, after V lost 4 bases and J lost 5 bases. For the CDR3, the DNA is TGTGCCAGCAGCCCCCGACTAGCGGGAAGAAACGAGCAGTACTTC. Translation: CASSPRLAGRNEQYF.

The chain carries TRBV5-1 and TRBJ1-2; D unclear. The germline V gene encodes CDR1 SGHRS and CDR2 YFSETQ. Deletions cut 0 bases from V and 1 base from J, with 10 bases between. CDR3 size: 15 residues. The CDR3: CASSLAFGGNYGYTF. Written as DNA, the CDR3 is TGCGCCAGCAGCTTGGCCTTTGGAGGTAACTATGGCTACACCTTC.

The chain carries TRBV5-1 and TRBJ2-3; D is unclear. The CDR3 covers 14 residues. Germline CDR1 SGHRS, CDR2 YFSETQ. V gave up 0 bases and J gave up 3 bases, with 8 bases separating them. The CDR3 protein is CASSLERLTDTQYF. The CDR3, as DNA: TGCGCCAGCAGCTTGGAGCGCCTTACAGATACGCAGTATTTT.

The rearrangement links TRBV2 to TRBJ2-1; TRBD1 matches at 9 bases. The V gene's germline CDR1 is SNHLY and CDR2 FYNNEI. The CDR3 is 17 residues long. V shed 6 bases, J shed 7 bases, and the junction held 16 bases outside the gene matches. The CDR3 loop reads CASRFSTGTGNSNEQFF. The CDR3 region has the DNA TGTGCCAGCAGATTTAGTACAGGGACAGGGAATTCGAATGAGCAGTTCTTC.

V is TRBV4-2 and J is TRBJ1-5, with TRBD1 identical over 11 bases. V gave up 0 bases and J gave up 7 bases; unmatched junction bases: 2. This CDR3 spans 15 amino acids. The germline V gene has CDR1 LGHNA and CDR2 YNFKEQ. In DNA form, the CDR3 reads TGTGCCAGCAGCCAAGAGGGACAGGGGGGCCAGCCCCAGCATTTT. Its translation: CASSQEGQGGQPQHF.

The chain couples TRBV9 to TRBJ2-5; 7 bases are shared with TRBD2. Germline V gives CDR1 SGDLS, CDR2 YYNGEE. V lost 3 bases and J lost 2; bases outside the gene matches: 7. This CDR3 has 15 amino acids. The CDR3 is CASSDSLAVQETQYF. The CDR3, as DNA: TGTGCCAGCAGCGATTCCCTAGCGGTACAAGAGACCCAGTACTTC.